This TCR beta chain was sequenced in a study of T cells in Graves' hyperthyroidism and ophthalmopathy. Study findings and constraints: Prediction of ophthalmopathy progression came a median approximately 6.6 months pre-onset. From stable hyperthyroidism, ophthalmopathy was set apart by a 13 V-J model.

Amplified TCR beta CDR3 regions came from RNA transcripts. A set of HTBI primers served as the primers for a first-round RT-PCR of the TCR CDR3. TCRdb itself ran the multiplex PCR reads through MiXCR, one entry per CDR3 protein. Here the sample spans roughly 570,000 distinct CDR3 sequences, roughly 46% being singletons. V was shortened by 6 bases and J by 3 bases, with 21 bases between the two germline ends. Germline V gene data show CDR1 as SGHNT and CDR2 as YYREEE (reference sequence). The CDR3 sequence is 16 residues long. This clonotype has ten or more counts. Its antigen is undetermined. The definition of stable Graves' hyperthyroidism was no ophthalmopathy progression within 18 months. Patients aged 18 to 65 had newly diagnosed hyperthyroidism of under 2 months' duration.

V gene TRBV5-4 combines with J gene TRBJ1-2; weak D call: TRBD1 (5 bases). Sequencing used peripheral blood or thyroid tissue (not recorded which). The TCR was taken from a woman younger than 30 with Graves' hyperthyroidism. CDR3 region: CASTGGGRGSDYGYTF. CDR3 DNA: TGTGCCAGCACCGGGGGAGGCAGAGGCTCTGACTATGGCTACACCTTC.